The T cell receptor (beta chain) described here comes from a study of T-cell memory formation after mild COVID-19. The overall study: Across donors, TCR clusters were largely donor specific.

The V segment lost 0 bases and the J segment 6 bases; nucleotides outside the gene matches: 6. There are 17 residues in the CDR3. Looked up from germline, CDR1 is DFQATT and CDR2 is SNEGSKA (reference sequence). This clonotype came up a few times. Using its own MiXCR run on the 5' RACE reads, TCRdb lists one record per CDR3 protein. Altogether hundreds of thousands of distinct CDR3 sequences are present, approximately 14% being singletons, with the ten largest covering 22%. This sequence originates from a man aged 18 to 29 who had mild COVID-19 (a few samples of this study predate the infection). Cell type and time point are not known. The sequenced sample consisted of PBMCs or a T cell subset sorted from them (not recorded which). The rearrangement uses TRBV20-1 and TRBJ2-1; 15 bases are shared with TRBD2. CDR3 bases: TGCAGTGCTAGAGACCTGGGACTAGCGGGGGGCCTCAATGAGCAGTTCTTC. Translated, it gives CSARDLGLAGGLNEQFF.